The 11 T cell receptor beta chains below all came from one sample that was sequenced in a study of T cells after yellow fever vaccination. TCRdb reprocessed the 5' RACE reads with MiXCR, giving one entry per CDR3 protein. The data hold approximately 550,000 distinct CDR3 sequences, with 13% observed a single time. Source: PBMCs, taken on the day of the yellow fever booster vaccination. These receptors were collected from a man aged 30-40 years who received the YFV17D yellow fever vaccine.

This clonotype has more than one count but fewer than ten. The V gene is TRBV7-3, the J gene TRBJ2-7; 11 nucleotides line up with TRBD2. CDR1 and CDR2 from the germline V gene are SGHTA and FQGTGA. The CDR3 runs 16 residues. J was trimmed by 4 bases and V by 5 bases; bases with no gene match: 10. The CDR3 protein is CASSPTLAGERYEQYF. The CDR3 nucleotides read TGTGCCAGCAGCCCAACACTAGCGGGAGAACGGTACGAGCAGTACTTC. The whole variable domain, remainder taken from reference TRBV7-3 and TRBJ2-7, is GAGVSQTPSNKVTEKGKYVELRCDPISGHTALYWYRQSLGQGPEFLIYFQGTGAADDSGLPNDRFFAVRPEGSVSTLKIQRTERGDSAVYLCASSPTLAGERYEQYFGPGTRLTVT.

CDR3 in DNA: TGTGCCAGCAGCGCTGCCCCAACTAGCGGGAGAATGGAGACCCAGTACTTC. It codes for CASSAAPTSGRMETQYF. This rearrangement joins TRBV9 to TRBJ2-5; 11 bases agree with TRBD2. V shed 3 bases and J 5 bases; nucleotides not matched to a gene: 12. The length of the CDR3 is 17 residues. Germline V gene data show CDR1 as SGDLS and CDR2 as YYNGEE.

V usage is TRBV15 and J usage is TRBJ2-5; D remains ambiguous. Trimming pared 0 bases from V and 5 bases from J, leaving 13 bases between. There are 15 residues in the CDR3. Germline CDR1 is LNHNV and CDR2 is YYDKDF (reference sequence). CDR3 amino acids: CATSRDAILRETQYF. The CDR3 DNA reads TGTGCCACCAGCAGAGACGCGATCCTCAGGGAGACCCAGTACTTC.

This clonotype has just a few counts. The chain carries TRBV7-8 and TRBJ2-3, with 13 nucleotides matching TRBD2. The V gene end was trimmed by 2 bases and the J gene end by 5 bases; junction bases not matched to a gene: 7. The CDR3 loop spans 17 amino acids. Germline V gene data show CDR1 as SGHVS and CDR2 as FQNEAQ. The CDR3 sequence is CASSLPLGLAGRDTQYF. The CDR3 DNA is TGTGCCAGCAGCTTACCCCTGGGACTAGCGGGGAGAGATACGCAGTATTTT.

This clonotype was seen only a few times. J is TRBJ1-5 and V is TRBV3-1, with D possibly being TRBD1 (6 bases). From germline, CDR1 is LGHDT and CDR2 YNNKEL (reference sequence). The CDR3 is 12 amino acids. Trimming took 4 bases from V and 9 from J, leaving 10 bases between them. CDR3 loop: CASSRATGPQHF. CDR3 nucleotide sequence: TGTGCCAGCAGCCGTGCGACAGGGCCCCAGCATTTT.

The chain carries TRBV6-1 and TRBJ2-3, with 8 bases aligning to TRBD2. Germline loops: CDR1 MNHNS, CDR2 SASEGT. V shed 6 bases, J shed 3 bases, and the junction held 11 bases outside the gene matches. This CDR3 has 16 residues. The CDR3 loop is CASRLTGGGKTDTQYF. In nucleotides, the CDR3 is TGTGCCAGCAGACTTACCGGGGGGGGGAAGACAGATACGCAGTATTTT.

This clonotype was counted a few times. The rearrangement links TRBV4-3 to TRBJ2-3; TRBD2 aligns across 7 bases. The CDR3 totals 14 residues. V trimming: 4 bases; J trimming: 6 bases; junction bases outside the gene matches: 7. Germline lookup yields CDR1 LGHNA and CDR2 YSLEER. In nucleotides, the CDR3 is TGCGCCAGCAGCCGACTAGCACCACACGATACGCAGTATTTT. This codes for CASSRLAPHDTQYF.

In this sample, this clonotype turned up many times. The CDR3 spells CASSLGLGSYNEQFF. The CDR3 region has the DNA TGTGCCAGCAGCTTAGGGTTAGGTTCCTACAATGAGCAGTTCTTC. The chain has TRBV7-2 and TRBJ2-1, with D uncertain. CDR3 length equals 15 residues. CDR1 is SGHTA, CDR2 FQGNSA, per germline. The V end was cut by 1 base, the J end by 1 base, with 8 bases between.

The chain recombines TRBV11-2 with TRBJ2-2, with D maybe TRBD2 (5 bases). The CDR3 runs to 13 residues. CDR1 is SGHAT and CDR2 is FQNNGV in the germline V gene. Trimming took 3 bases from V and 6 from J, leaving 8 bases between them. CDR3 protein: CASSFQEAGELFF. The CDR3 DNA sequence: TGTGCCAGCAGCTTCCAGGAGGCCGGGGAGCTGTTTTTT.

This clonotype was detected only a few times. The genes are TRBV5-4 and TRBJ2-1; a possible D gene is TRBD2 (7 bases). Trimming removed 9 bases at V and 6 bases at J, with 13 bases between. The germline V gene encodes CDR1 SGHNT and CDR2 YYREEE (reference sequence). The CDR3 length is 12 residues. CDR3 sequence reads: CATRGGPNEQFF. CDR3 nucleotides: TGTGCCACAAGGGGGGGACCCAATGAGCAGTTCTTC.

Written as DNA, the CDR3 is TGTGCCAGCAGCTTGAGACCTGGAGAGGGCTACACCTTC. It yields the protein CASSLRPGEGYTF. V and J are TRBV5-4 and TRBJ1-2; unclear D gene. Germline CDR1 and CDR2: SGHNT and YYREEE (reference sequence). V gave up 1 base and J gave up 8 bases, with 12 bases separating them. There are 13 residues in the CDR3.